This entry describes one T cell receptor beta chain. These data belong to a study of CXCR3-negative and CXCR3-positive naive CD8 T cells. Germline assignment: CDR1 SGHTA and CDR2 FQGTGA. CDR3 size: 12 residues. cDNA libraries for TRB were generated by 5' RACE incorporating UMI labels. TCRdb reprocessed the 5' RACE reads and keeps a single row for each CDR3 protein, giving no DNA. There are about 120,000 distinct CDR3 sequences in the sample, with about 0.44% held by the top ten. The chain combines TRBV7-3 with TRBJ1-1; TCRdb returns TRBD1, unconfirmable since there is no DNA. This receptor was obtained from a human donor in good health. Some clones in this sample may be carry-over from other donors' samples. Input material: naive CXCR3- CD8+ T cells from blood. The subset: CD45RO-CCR7+CD27+CD95- naive CD8+ T cells lacking CXCR3 (TNR3-). CDR3 residues: CASSFVGGEAFF.